Each of the 32 T cell receptor beta chains below was sequenced from the same sample in a study of cytotoxic CD8 clonotypes in ibrutinib-treated CLL. Data came from immunoSEQ multiplex PCR; TCRdb stores just in-frame clones and leaves some out. The data contain 75,000 to 80,000 clones, around four fifths of them singletons. The material sequenced was PBMCs, taken after 24 months of ibrutinib treatment. These receptors were collected from a human donor with chronic lymphocytic leukemia.

The J gene is TRBJ2-7, the V gene TRBV29-1, with D tentatively TRBD2 (6 bases). V lost 6 bases, J lost 3 bases, and 15 bases lay in between. The germline V gene encodes CDR1 SQVTM and CDR2 ANQGSEA. There are 13 residues in the CDR3. The CDR3 bases are TGCAGCGTCCACGCCGCGGGGAACTACGAGCAGTACTTC. Its translation is CSVHAAGNYEQYF.

The CDR3 sequence: CASSLVGSTGELFF. In nucleotides, the CDR3 is TGCGCCAGCAGCTTGGTAGGGTCCACCGGGGAGCTGTTTTTT. The V call is TRBV5-1, the J call TRBJ2-2; no clear D. Trimming removed 0 bases from V and 4 bases from J, with 7 bases in between. The CDR3 consists of 14 residues. CDR1 and CDR2 from the germline V gene are SGHRS and YFSETQ. The whole variable domain, remainder taken from reference TRBV5-1 and TRBJ2-2, is KAGVTQTPRYLIKTRGQQVTLSCSPISGHRSVSWYQQTPGQGLQFLFEYFSETQRNKGNFPGRFSGRQFSNSRSEMNVSTLELGDSALYLCASSLVGSTGELFFGEGSRLTVL.

The V and J genes are TRBV10-3 and TRBJ2-3, with D tentatively TRBD2 (5 bases). Germline values: CDR1 ENHRY, CDR2 SYGVKD. The CDR3 extends over 15 amino acids. The germline V and J ends were trimmed by 7 bases and 8 bases, with 22 bases remaining between them. This chain's CDR3 is CAITEEAGRVGTQYF. CDR3 in DNA: TGTGCCATCACCGAGGAAGCTGGGCGGGTTGGTACGCAGTATTTT.

The gene calls are TRBV4-3 and TRBJ2-7; 7 nucleotides match TRBD2. The CDR3 runs to 16 residues. V dropped 0 bases and J dropped 2; count of bases not matched to a gene: 7. The germline CDR1 and CDR2 sequences are LGHNA and YSLEER. The CDR3 DNA reads TGCGCCAGCAGCCAAGATCTAGCGGATCTTACCTACGAGCAGTACTTC. This gives the protein CASSQDLADLTYEQYF.

The chain recombines TRBV30 with TRBJ1-1; TRBD1 is a possible D gene (6 bases). The CDR3 is 16 residues long. Germline V gene lookup returns CDR1 GTSNPN and CDR2 SVGIG (reference sequence). Trimming pared 1 base from V and 0 bases from J, leaving 15 bases between. The chain's CDR3 is CAWSADRVSLNTEAFF. The CDR3 DNA follows: TGTGCCTGGAGTGCGGACAGAGTATCCTTGAACACTGAAGCTTTCTTT.

The chain is built from TRBV5-6 and TRBJ1-5, with D tentatively TRBD1 (6 bases). Germline V gene lookup returns CDR1 SGHDT and CDR2 YYEEEE. V lost 2 bases to trimming and J lost 6 bases, with 12 bases between them. This CDR3 comprises 14 residues. The CDR3 DNA follows: TGTGCCAGCAGCTTACAGGGAAGAGGTCAGCCCCAGCATTTT. Translated, it gives CASSLQGRGQPQHF. Looking up the rest from reference TRBV5-6 and TRBJ1-5 gives the full variable domain: DAGVTQSPTHLIKTRGQQVTLRCSPKSGHDTVSWYQQALGQGPQFIFQYYEEEERQRGNFPDRFSGHQFPNYSSELNVNALLLGDSALYLCASSLQGRGQPQHFGDGTRLSIL.

The rearrangement joins TRBV4-2 to TRBJ1-2; no definite D call. V was trimmed by 0 bases and J by 4 bases, leaving 6 bases between them. The CDR3 covers 13 residues. Per the germline V gene, CDR1 is LGHNA and CDR2 is YNFKEQ. The CDR3 loop reads CASSQEHLYGYTF. The CDR3 coding sequence is TGTGCCAGCAGCCAAGAACACCTCTATGGCTACACCTTC.

The chain recombines TRBV4-1 with TRBJ2-7; 8 bases agree with TRBD1. Germline V lookup: CDR1 MGHRA, CDR2 YSYEKL. J lost 2 bases, V lost 4 bases, and 16 bases had no gene match. This CDR3 comprises 18 residues. CDR3 protein: CASSPGTGAQRSTYEQYF. The CDR3 DNA follows: TGCGCCAGCAGCCCCGGGACAGGCGCCCAACGATCCACCTACGAGCAGTACTTC.

The genes are TRBV7-2 and TRBJ2-2, with a tentative D call TRBD1 (6 bases). CDR1 is SGHTA, CDR2 FQGNSA, per germline. There are 15 residues in the CDR3. Between the trimmed V and J ends, which lost 6 bases and 6 bases, there was a span of 17 bases. CDR3 sequence reads: CASSRDNIVPGELFF. The CDR3 DNA follows: TGTGCCAGCAGTCGGGACAACATCGTCCCCGGGGAGCTGTTTTTT.

This chain joins TRBV7-9 and TRBJ2-1, with TRBD2 as a possible D gene (6 bases). The germline V gene encodes CDR1 SEHNR and CDR2 FQNEAQ (reference sequence). This CDR3 spans 14 amino acids. V shed 6 bases and J shed 5 bases, with 14 bases lying between them. The CDR3 spells CASRRKDYHNEQFF. Written as DNA, the CDR3 is TGTGCCAGCAGACGTAAGGACTACCACAATGAGCAGTTCTTC.

This chain joins TRBV7-2 and TRBJ2-7, with D possibly matching TRBD1 (6 bases). Trimming stripped 0 bases from V and 0 bases from J, with 24 bases between. Per the germline V gene, CDR1 is SGHTA and CDR2 is FQGNSA. The CDR3 has 20 residues. The CDR3 reads CASSLAGRFGQLNSSYEQYF. CDR3 coding DNA: TGTGCCAGCAGCTTAGCGGGCCGGTTTGGACAGCTAAATAGCTCCTACGAGCAGTACTTC.

V gene TRBV7-9 combines with J gene TRBJ2-7, with 11 positions matching TRBD2. Germline lookup yields CDR1 SEHNR and CDR2 FQNEAQ (reference sequence). CDR3 length: 14 residues. The junction had 7 bases not matched to a gene; V was cut back by 7 bases and J by 5 bases. CDR3 sequence reads: CASTQLAGDHEQYF. In nucleotides, the CDR3 is TGTGCCAGCACCCAACTAGCGGGAGATCACGAGCAGTACTTC.

The chain carries TRBV18 and TRBJ2-2, with D perhaps matching TRBD2 (5 bases). The germline V gene encodes CDR1 KGHSH and CDR2 LQKENI. V lost 11 bases, J lost 3 bases, and 13 bases lay in between. CDR3 length: 13 amino acids. The CDR3 spells CAFFEEDTGELFF. The CDR3 bases are TGTGCCTTCTTCGAGGAGGACACCGGGGAGCTGTTTTTT.

The chain joins TRBV2 to TRBJ1-5; TRBD1 aligns across 9 bases. The CDR3 runs 15 residues. Looked up from germline, CDR1 is SNHLY and CDR2 is FYNNEI. Trimming took 2 bases from V and 5 from J; bases not matched to a gene: 4. This CDR3 reads CASSEWGQGDQPQHF. In DNA form, the CDR3 reads TGTGCCAGCAGTGAATGGGGACAGGGTGATCAGCCCCAGCATTTT.

This clone has at least ten counts. This rearrangement joins TRBV6-1 to TRBJ2-6; tentative D call: TRBD2 (6 bases). Germline CDR1 reads MNHNS; CDR2 reads SASEGT. The CDR3 is 18 residues long. The ends were cut back, 4 bases at V and 0 bases at J, with 16 bases in the middle. The CDR3 coding sequence is TGTGCCAGCAGTGGGAGGGACTCCTCCCGCTCTGGGGCCAACGTCCTGACTTTC. Translation gives CASSGRDSSRSGANVLTF.

Only a few counts were recorded for this clone. This chain links TRBV29-1 with TRBJ1-5; the match to TRBD1 covers 8 bases. There are 11 residues in the CDR3. V shed 5 bases and J 11 bases; nucleotides not matched to a gene: 5. The germline V gene has CDR1 SQVTM and CDR2 ANQGSEA. The CDR3 sequence is CSVQDRATQHF. The CDR3 DNA follows: TGCAGCGTTCAGGACAGGGCTACCCAGCATTTT.

The chain combines TRBV29-1 with TRBJ1-2; D might be TRBD1 (5 bases). V lost 2 bases and J lost 0, with 10 bases in between. This CDR3 spans 14 amino acids. Per germline, CDR1 SQVTM and CDR2 ANQGSEA. The CDR3 DNA sequence: TGCAGCGTTGAAATCCCAGGGTCTAACTATGGCTACACCTTC. This encodes CSVEIPGSNYGYTF.

This sequence joins TRBV9 and TRBJ1-2; tentatively, D is TRBD1 (5 bases). CDR3 length equals 16 residues. The germline V gene has CDR1 SGDLS and CDR2 YYNGEE. With 1 base removed from V and 3 bases from J, the gap between germline ends came to 16 bases. CDR3 region: CASSVSPQGGDYGYTF. The CDR3 DNA reads TGTGCCAGCAGCGTATCTCCGCAGGGTGGGGACTATGGCTACACCTTC.

The gene calls are TRBV6-1 and TRBJ1-2; perhaps TRBD1 as D (6 bases). The CDR3 has 13 amino acids. Trimming removed 3 bases at V and 5 bases at J, with 10 bases between. CDR1 is MNHNS and CDR2 is SASEGT in the germline V gene. CDR3 in amino acids: CASSDSGVYGYTF. For the CDR3, the DNA is TGTGCCAGCAGTGATTCAGGGGTATATGGCTACACCTTC.

The chain has TRBV4-3 and TRBJ1-5, with D tentatively TRBD1 (6 bases). This CDR3 spans 15 amino acids. Deletions cut 0 bases from V and 4 bases from J, with 10 bases between. CDR1 LGHNA and CDR2 YSLEER come from the germline V gene. CDR3 DNA sequence: TGCGCCAGCAGCCAAGATGTCCAGGGGAATCAGCCCCAGCATTTT. Translation gives CASSQDVQGNQPQHF.

The chain has TRBV10-3 and TRBJ2-3; D uncertain. CDR3 length: 13 residues. Per germline, CDR1 ENHRY and CDR2 SYGVKD. V was pared by 2 bases and J by 0 bases, with 3 bases between. The CDR3 is CAISETSTDTQYF. For the CDR3, the DNA is TGTGCCATCAGTGAGACTAGCACAGATACGCAGTATTTT.

V is TRBV7-6 and J is TRBJ2-1; perhaps TRBD1 as D (5 bases). This CDR3 is 16 amino acids long. V lost 2 bases to trimming and J lost 3 bases, with 14 bases between them. Germline CDR1 is SGHVS and CDR2 is FNYEAQ. The CDR3 DNA is TGTGCCAGCAGCTTAAGCATTGACAGATTCTACAATGAGCAGTTCTTC. Protein sequence: CASSLSIDRFYNEQFF.

The chain couples TRBV9 to TRBJ1-1; D not certain. This CDR3 comprises 12 residues. Germline V CDR1 and CDR2: SGDLS, YYNGEE. Between the trimmed V and J ends, which lost 3 bases and 5 bases, there was a span of 8 bases. Written as DNA, the CDR3 is TGTGCCAGCAGCGGGATGGGTACTGAAGCTTTCTTT. Amino acids: CASSGMGTEAFF.

The chain is built from TRBV6-1 and TRBJ2-3, with D possibly being TRBD2 (5 bases). The CDR3 covers 14 residues. Germline assignment: CDR1 MNHNS and CDR2 SASEGT. V lost 7 bases and J lost 2, with 13 bases in between. For the CDR3, the DNA is TGTGCCAGCACGGGGTGGGGTTCCACAGATACGCAGTATTTT. Protein product: CASTGWGSTDTQYF.

This chain connects TRBV7-2 to TRBJ2-7, with TRBD1 matching 8 bases. Per the germline V gene, CDR1 is SGHTA and CDR2 is FQGNSA. The CDR3 sequence is 15 residues long. Losses at the gene ends were 1 base for V and 7 bases for J; bases not matched to a gene: 9. The CDR3, as DNA: TGTGCCAGCAGCTTAGGCCTGGACAGGGTGAGTGAGCAGTACTTC. It yields the protein CASSLGLDRVSEQYF.

The J gene is TRBJ2-2, the V gene TRBV29-1; D remains unclear. The CDR3 contains 15 residues. Between the trimmed V and J ends, which lost 8 bases and 2 bases, there was a span of 18 bases. CDR1 is SQVTM, CDR2 ANQGSEA, per germline. The CDR3 DNA reads as TGCAGCTTCCGGACCCAACAGATCAACACCGGGGAGCTGTTTTTT. This encodes CSFRTQQINTGELFF.

The DNA of the CDR3 is TGTGCCAGCAGCCTAAGTCGGGGAAACACAGATACGCAGTATTTT. It encodes CASSLSRGNTDTQYF. The chain recombines TRBV6-1 with TRBJ2-3, with D perhaps matching TRBD2 (5 bases). CDR1 is MNHNS, CDR2 SASEGT, per germline. The CDR3 covers 15 residues. Trimming pared 6 bases from V and 2 bases from J, leaving 15 bases between.

The rearrangement links TRBV7-2 to TRBJ1-1; possible D gene TRBD1, 6 bases. Trimming left V 1 base short and J 3 bases short, with 15 bases between. Per the germline V gene, CDR1 is SGHTA and CDR2 is FQGNSA. The CDR3 has 16 amino acids. For the CDR3, the DNA is TGTGCCAGCAGCTTAGTCGCCAAGGGGGGCTACACTGAAGCTTTCTTT. Its translation: CASSLVAKGGYTEAFF.

This chain joins TRBV19 and TRBJ1-2, with no clear D. CDR3 length: 15 amino acids. V lost 6 bases to trimming and J lost 1 base, with 15 bases between them. From germline, CDR1 is LNHDA and CDR2 SQIVND (reference sequence). CDR3 amino acids: CASRNSRTGNYGYTF. The CDR3 coding sequence is TGTGCCAGTAGGAACTCCAGAACGGGTAACTATGGCTACACCTTC.

The rearrangement links TRBV6-6 to TRBJ2-7; no clear D. V was cut by 9 bases and J by 1 base, with 10 bases left in between. In germline, CDR1 is MNHNY, CDR2 SVGAGI (reference sequence). The CDR3 is 12 residues long. The CDR3 bases are TGTGCCAGTGTTGGGATTTCCTACGAGCAGTACTTC. Translated, it gives CASVGISYEQYF.

The rearrangement links TRBV9 to TRBJ2-3, with a tentative D call TRBD1 (5 bases). This CDR3 is built from 13 residues. Germline V gene sequence: CDR1 SGDLS, CDR2 YYNGEE. The V and J ends lost 4 bases and 6 bases respectively, with 12 bases between them. CDR3 loop: CASSSRTSDTQYF. The DNA of the CDR3 is TGTGCCAGCAGCTCCCGGACAAGCGATACGCAGTATTTT.

This clone occurred once. This rearrangement joins TRBV28 to TRBJ2-5; 7 positions agree with TRBD2. This CDR3 has 16 amino acids. The V and J ends lost 7 bases and 0 bases, in that order; junction bases with no gene match: 11. In germline, CDR1 is MDHEN, CDR2 SYDVKM. CDR3 sequence: CASTGFREGYQETQYF. DNA of the CDR3: TGTGCCAGCACAGGGTTCAGGGAGGGGTACCAAGAGACCCAGTACTTC.